Included here is one T cell receptor beta chain sequence, with context. Antigen unknown. This specimen belongs to a study of T cell responses to AZD1222 COVID-19 vaccine. Germline V gene lookup returns CDR1 SEHNR and CDR2 FQNEAQ (reference sequence). This CDR3 contains 12 residues. Trimming stripped 7 bases from V and 9 bases from J, with 13 bases between. Findings and limits, study-wide: The donors showed a predominance of white British ancestry and of females, with possible underestimation of clonal diversity. Epitopes outside B.1.351 and B.1.1.7 mutated regions reportedly drew nearly half of spike TCRs. Baseline seropositivity occurred in only six AZD1222 recipients.

Analysis merged second doses at about 4 or about 12 weeks. Assay used: immunoSEQ multiplex PCR; TCRdb lists only in-frame clones, some missing. The table includes about 180,000 clones, roughly 91% detected once. Sequences were derived from peripheral blood, sampled 28 days after the second AZD1222 dose. This chain joins TRBV7-9 and TRBJ1-3; no clear D gene. The source of this sequence is an adult who received the AZD1222 COVID-19 vaccine. The CDR3 protein is CASTLTLGTIYF. The DNA for the CDR3 is TGTGCCAGCACCCTGACTTTGGGCACCATATATTTT.